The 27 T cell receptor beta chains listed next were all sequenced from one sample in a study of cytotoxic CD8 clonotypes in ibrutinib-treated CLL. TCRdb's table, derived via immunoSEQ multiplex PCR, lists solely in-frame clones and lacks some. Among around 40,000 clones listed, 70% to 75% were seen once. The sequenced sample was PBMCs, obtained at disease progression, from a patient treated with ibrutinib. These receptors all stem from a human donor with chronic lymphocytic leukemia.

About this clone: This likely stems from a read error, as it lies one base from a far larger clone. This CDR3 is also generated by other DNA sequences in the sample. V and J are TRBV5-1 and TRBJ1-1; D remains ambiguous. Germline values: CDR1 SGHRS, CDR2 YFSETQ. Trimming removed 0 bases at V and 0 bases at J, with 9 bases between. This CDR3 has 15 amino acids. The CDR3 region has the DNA TGCGCCAGCAGCTTGGTTGTTTGGGTGAACACTGAAGCTTTCTTT. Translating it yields CASSLVVWVNTEAFF.

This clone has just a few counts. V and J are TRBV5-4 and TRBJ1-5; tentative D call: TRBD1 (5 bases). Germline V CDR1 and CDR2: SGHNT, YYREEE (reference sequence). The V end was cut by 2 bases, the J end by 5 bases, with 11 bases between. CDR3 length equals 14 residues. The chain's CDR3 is CASSFGGTDQPQHF. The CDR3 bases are TGTGCCAGCAGCTTCGGGGGGACCGATCAGCCCCAGCATTTT.

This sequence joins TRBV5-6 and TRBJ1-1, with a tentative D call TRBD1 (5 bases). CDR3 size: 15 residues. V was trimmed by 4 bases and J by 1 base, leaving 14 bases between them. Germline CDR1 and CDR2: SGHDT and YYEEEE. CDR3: CASSPTGQPNTEAFF. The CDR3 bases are TGTGCCAGCAGCCCCACGGGGCAGCCGAACACTGAAGCTTTCTTT.

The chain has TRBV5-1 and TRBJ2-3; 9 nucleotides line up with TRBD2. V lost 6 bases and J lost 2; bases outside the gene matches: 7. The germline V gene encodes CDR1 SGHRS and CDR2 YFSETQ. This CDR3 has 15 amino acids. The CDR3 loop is CASTREGVTTDTQYF. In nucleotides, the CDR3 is TGCGCCAGCACGCGGGAGGGAGTCACCACAGATACGCAGTATTTT.

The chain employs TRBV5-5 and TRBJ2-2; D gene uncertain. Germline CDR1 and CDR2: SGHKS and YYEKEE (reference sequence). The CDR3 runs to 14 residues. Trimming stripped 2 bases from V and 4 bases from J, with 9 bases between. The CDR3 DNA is TGTGCCAGCAGCTTTGTGACTCTCACCGGGGAGCTGTTTTTT. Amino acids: CASSFVTLTGELFF.

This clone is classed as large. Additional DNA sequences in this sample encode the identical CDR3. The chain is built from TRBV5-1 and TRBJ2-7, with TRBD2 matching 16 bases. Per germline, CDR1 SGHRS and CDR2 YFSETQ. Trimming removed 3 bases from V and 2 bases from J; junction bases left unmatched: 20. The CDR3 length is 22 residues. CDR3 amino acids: CASSSWGSRTGLAGGTTYEQYF. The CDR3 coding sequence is TGCGCCAGCAGCTCCTGGGGTAGCCGTACGGGACTAGCGGGGGGGACAACCTACGAGCAGTACTTC.

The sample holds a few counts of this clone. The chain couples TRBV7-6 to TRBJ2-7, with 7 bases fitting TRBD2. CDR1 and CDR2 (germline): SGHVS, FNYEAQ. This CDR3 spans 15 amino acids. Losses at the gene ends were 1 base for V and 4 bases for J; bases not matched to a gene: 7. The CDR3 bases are TGTGCCAGCAGCTTAGGGGGGGGTGACCTTTACGAGCAGTACTTC. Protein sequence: CASSLGGGDLYEQYF.

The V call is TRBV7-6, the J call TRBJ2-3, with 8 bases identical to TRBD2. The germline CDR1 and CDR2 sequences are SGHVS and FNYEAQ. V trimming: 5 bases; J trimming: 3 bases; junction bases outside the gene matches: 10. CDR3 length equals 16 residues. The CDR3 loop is CASSRDTGGGTDTQYF. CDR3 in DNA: TGTGCCAGCAGCCGCGATACGGGGGGGGGAACAGATACGCAGTATTTT.

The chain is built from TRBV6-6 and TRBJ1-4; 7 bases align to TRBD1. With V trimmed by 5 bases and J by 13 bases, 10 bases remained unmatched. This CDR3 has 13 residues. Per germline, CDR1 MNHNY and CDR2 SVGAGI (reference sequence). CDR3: CASSPGQAQGLFF. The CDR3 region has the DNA TGTGCCAGCAGTCCCGGACAGGCCCAGGGACTGTTTTTT.

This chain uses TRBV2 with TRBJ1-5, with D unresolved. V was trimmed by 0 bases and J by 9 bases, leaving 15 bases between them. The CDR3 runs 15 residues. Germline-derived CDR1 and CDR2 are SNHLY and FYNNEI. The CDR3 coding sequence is TGTGCCAGCAGTGAAGCGCGTAGTCCCGCGGGGCCCCAGCATTTT. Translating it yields CASSEARSPAGPQHF.

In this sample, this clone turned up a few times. DNA for the CDR3: TGTGCCAGCAGCCCAGGGAAATCAGGGGGCGCAGGGGATACGCAGTATTTT. It encodes CASSPGKSGGAGDTQYF. The chain combines TRBV11-2 with TRBJ2-3; 8 positions match TRBD1. The CDR3 is 17 residues long. Germline CDR1 reads SGHAT; CDR2 reads FQNNGV. Trimming removed 5 bases from V and 6 bases from J; junction bases left unmatched: 16. The full variable domain, with the rest looked up from reference TRBV11-2 and TRBJ2-3, is EAGVAQSPRYKIIEKRQSVAFWCNPISGHATLYWYQQILGQGPKLLIQFQNNGVVDDSQLPKDRFSAERLKGVDSTLKIQPAKLEDSAVYLCASSPGKSGGAGDTQYFGPGTRLTVL.

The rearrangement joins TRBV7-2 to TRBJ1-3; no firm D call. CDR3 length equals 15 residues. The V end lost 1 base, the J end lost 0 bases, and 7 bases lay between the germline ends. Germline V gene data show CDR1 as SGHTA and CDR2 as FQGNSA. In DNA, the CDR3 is TGTGCCAGCAGCTTAGTAGTGAGCTCTGGAAACACCATATATTTT. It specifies CASSLVVSSGNTIYF.

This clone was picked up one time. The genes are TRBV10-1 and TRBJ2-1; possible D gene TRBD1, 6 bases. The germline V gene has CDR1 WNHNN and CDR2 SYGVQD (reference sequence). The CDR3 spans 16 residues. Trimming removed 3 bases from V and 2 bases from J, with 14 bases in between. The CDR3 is CASSELSGTPYNEQFF. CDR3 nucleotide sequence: TGCGCCAGCAGTGAACTCTCCGGGACACCCTACAATGAGCAGTTCTTC.

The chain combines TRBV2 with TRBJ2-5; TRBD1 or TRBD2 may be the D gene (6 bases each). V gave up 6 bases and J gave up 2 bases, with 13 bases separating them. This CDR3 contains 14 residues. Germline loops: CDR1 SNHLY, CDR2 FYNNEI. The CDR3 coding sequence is TGTGCCAGCAGCTTACAGGGACTTCAAGAGACCCAGTACTTC. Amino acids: CASSLQGLQETQYF.

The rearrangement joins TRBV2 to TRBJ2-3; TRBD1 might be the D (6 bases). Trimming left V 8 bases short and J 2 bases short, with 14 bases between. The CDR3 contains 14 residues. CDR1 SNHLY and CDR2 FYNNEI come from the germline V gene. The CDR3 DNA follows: TGTGCCAGCGGACAGAGCGGACTCACAGATACGCAGTATTTT. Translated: CASGQSGLTDTQYF.

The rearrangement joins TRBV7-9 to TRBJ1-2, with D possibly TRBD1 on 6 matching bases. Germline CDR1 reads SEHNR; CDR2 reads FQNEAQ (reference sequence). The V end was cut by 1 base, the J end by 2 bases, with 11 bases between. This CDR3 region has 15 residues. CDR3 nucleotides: TGTGCCAGCAGCTTAGACGGGGGCAGCAACTATGGCTACACCTTC. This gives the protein CASSLDGGSNYGYTF.

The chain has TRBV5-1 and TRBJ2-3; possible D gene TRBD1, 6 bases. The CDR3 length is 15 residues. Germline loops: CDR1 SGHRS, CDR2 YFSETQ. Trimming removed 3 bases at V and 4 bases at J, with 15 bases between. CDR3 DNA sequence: TGCGCCAGCAGCTCCGCAGGGGACCTAGCAGATACGCAGTATTTT. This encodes CASSSAGDLADTQYF.

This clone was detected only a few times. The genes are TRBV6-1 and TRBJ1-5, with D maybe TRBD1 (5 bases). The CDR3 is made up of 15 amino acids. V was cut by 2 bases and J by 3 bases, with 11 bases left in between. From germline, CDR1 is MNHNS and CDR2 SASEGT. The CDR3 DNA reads TGTGCCAGCAGTGAAAGGGGCAGGCCCAATCAGCCCCAGCATTTT. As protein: CASSERGRPNQPQHF.

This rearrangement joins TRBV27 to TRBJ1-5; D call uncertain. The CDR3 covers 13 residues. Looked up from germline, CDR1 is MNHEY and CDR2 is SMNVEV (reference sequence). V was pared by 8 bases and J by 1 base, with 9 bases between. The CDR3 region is CASGPQSNQPQHF. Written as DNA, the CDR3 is TGTGCCAGCGGGCCCCAAAGCAATCAGCCCCAGCATTTT.

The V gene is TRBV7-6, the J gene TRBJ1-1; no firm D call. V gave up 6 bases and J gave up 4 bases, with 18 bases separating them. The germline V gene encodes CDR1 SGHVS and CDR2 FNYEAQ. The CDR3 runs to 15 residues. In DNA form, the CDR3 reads TGTGCCAGCAGTTCTGGTCGGAGCTCGGGCACTGAAGCTTTCTTT. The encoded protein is CASSSGRSSGTEAFF.

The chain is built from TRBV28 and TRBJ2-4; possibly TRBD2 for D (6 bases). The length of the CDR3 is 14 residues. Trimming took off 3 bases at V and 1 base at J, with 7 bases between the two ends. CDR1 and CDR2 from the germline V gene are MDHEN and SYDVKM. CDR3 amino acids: CASSLAGAKNIQYF. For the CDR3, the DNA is TGTGCCAGCAGTTTGGCGGGGGCCAAAAACATTCAGTACTTC.

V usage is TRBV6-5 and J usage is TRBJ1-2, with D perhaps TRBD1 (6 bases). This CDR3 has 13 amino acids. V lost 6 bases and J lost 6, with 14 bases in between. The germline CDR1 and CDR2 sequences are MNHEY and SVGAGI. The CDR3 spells CASSPKGGHGYTF. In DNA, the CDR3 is TGTGCCAGCAGCCCCAAGGGGGGGCATGGCTACACCTTC.

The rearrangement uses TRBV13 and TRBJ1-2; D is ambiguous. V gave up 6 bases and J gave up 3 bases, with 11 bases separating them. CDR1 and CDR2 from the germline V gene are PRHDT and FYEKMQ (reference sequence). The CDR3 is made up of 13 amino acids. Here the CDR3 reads CASRQRTDYGYTF. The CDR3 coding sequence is TGTGCCAGCAGGCAAAGGACGGACTATGGCTACACCTTC. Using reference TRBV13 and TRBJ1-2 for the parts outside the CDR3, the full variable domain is AAGVIQSPRHLIKEKRETATLKCYPIPRHDTVYWYQQGPGQDPQFLISFYEKMQSDKGSIPDRFSAQQFSDYHSELNMSSLELGDSALYFCASRQRTDYGYTFGSGTRLTVV.

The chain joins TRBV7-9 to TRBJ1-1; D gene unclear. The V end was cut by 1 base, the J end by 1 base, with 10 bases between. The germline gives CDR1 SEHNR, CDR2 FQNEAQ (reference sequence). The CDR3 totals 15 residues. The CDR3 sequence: CASSLGGIANTEAFF. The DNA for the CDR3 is TGTGCCAGCAGCTTAGGTGGGATAGCGAACACTGAAGCTTTCTTT.

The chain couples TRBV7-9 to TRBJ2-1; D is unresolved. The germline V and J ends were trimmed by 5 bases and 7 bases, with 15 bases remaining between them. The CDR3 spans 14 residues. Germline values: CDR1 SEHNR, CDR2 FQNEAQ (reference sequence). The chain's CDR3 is CASSPSIPTNEQFF. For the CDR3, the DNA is TGTGCCAGCAGCCCCTCTATTCCCACGAATGAGCAGTTCTTC.

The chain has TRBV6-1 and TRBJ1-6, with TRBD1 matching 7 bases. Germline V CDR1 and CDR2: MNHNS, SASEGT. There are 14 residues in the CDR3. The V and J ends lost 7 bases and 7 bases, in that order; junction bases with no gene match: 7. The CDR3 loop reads CASTADRWNSPLHF. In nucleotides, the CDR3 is TGTGCCAGCACGGCGGACAGGTGGAATTCACCCCTCCACTTT.

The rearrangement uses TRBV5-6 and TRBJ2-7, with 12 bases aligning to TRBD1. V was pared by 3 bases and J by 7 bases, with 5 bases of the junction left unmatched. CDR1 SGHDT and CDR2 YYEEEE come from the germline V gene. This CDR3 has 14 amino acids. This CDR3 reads CASSSRDRGPEQYF. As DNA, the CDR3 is TGTGCCAGCAGCTCTCGGGACAGGGGGCCGGAGCAGTACTTC.